A selection of T cell receptor beta chains follows, all from one sample in a study of shared clonotypes between healthy human individuals. Here immunoSEQ multiplex PCR was the method, and the copy in TCRdb shows in-frame clones only, minus some. The repertoire holds some 1 million clones, 75% seen once, with about 1.5% in the top ten. Material for sequencing was memory CD4+ T cells sorted from blood. These TCRs come from a man younger than 30 in good health. Each CDR3 is given with its conserved first and last residue. A D gene is named only where the DNA matches it firmly. Clone size is not always given. Where it is, it says once, few, many or a class for expanded clones.

>TRBV10-3|TRBJ2-1|NA|NA
CAISDSGGPWEQFF
TGTGCCATCAGTGACTCGGGGGGCCCCTGGGAGCAGTTCTTC
>TRBV28|TRBJ2-7|NA|NA
CASSLRSTSYEQYF
TGTGCCAGCAGTTTACGATCGACATCCTACGAGCAGTACTTC
>TRBV5-1|TRBJ2-7|TRBD2|NA
CASSLGTSGGEQYF
TGCGCCAGCAGCTTGGGGACTAGCGGTGGGGAGCAGTACTTC
>TRBV2|TRBJ2-5|NA|NA
CASTVGDARETQYF
TGTGCCAGCACGGTGGGCGACGCACGAGAGACCCAGTACTTC
>TRBV7-9|TRBJ1-1|NA|NA
CASSPEALRAFF
TGTGCCAGCAGCCCCGAGGCCCTGAGAGCTTTCTTT
>TRBV19|TRBJ1-3|NA|NA
CASSAEGPSGNTIYF
TGTGCCAGTAGTGCGGAGGGCCCCTCTGGAAACACCATATATTTT
>TRBV19|TRBJ2-2|NA|NA
CASNTNTGELFF
TGTGCCAGTAATACGAACACCGGGGAGCTGTTTTTT
>TRBV30|TRBJ1-6|TRBD1|NA
CAWAGQTNSPLHF
TGTGCCTGGGCGGGACAGACTAATTCACCCCTCCACTTT
>TRBV6-5|TRBJ1-6|NA|NA
CASATGQSYNSPLHF
TGTGCCAGCGCTACTGGGCAGTCCTATAATTCACCCCTCCACTTT
>TRBV7-9|TRBJ2-3|TRBD2|NA
CASSLGLAGFHF
TGTGCCAGCAGCTTAGGACTAGCGGGGTTCCATTTT
>TRBV13|TRBJ2-1|TRBD2|NA
CASSRTLAGYEQFF
TGTGCCAGCAGCAGAACCTTAGCGGGTTATGAGCAGTTCTTC
>TRBV27|TRBJ2-1|TRBD2|few
CASQIIPGGLNEQFF
TGTGCCTCTCAGATAATCCCGGGGGGGCTCAATGAGCAGTTCTTC
>TRBV5-5|TRBJ1-5|TRBD1|NA
CASSLGTGENQPQHF
TGTGCCAGCAGCTTAGGGACAGGGGAGAATCAGCCCCAGCATTTT
>TRBV15|TRBJ2-5|NA|NA
CATSRAVVGVETQYF
TGTGCCACCAGCCGAGCAGTGGTAGGGGTAGAGACCCAGTACTTC
>TRBV6-1|TRBJ2-3|NA|few
CASFWTNTDTQYF
TGTGCCAGCTTTTGGACCAACACAGATACGCAGTATTTT
>TRBV28|TRBJ2-7|TRBD1|NA
CASILGTGAYEQYF
TGTGCCAGCATCTTGGGGACAGGGGCCTACGAGCAGTACTTC
>TRBV6-1|TRBJ2-2|TRBD2|few
CASSRTREGTGELFF
TGTGCCAGCAGTCGCACTAGGGAGGGGACCGGGGAGCTGTTTTTT
>TRBV13|TRBJ2-3|NA|NA
CASSPNVDTQYF
TGTGCCAGCAGCCCGAACGTAGATACGCAGTATTTT
>TRBV5-8|TRBJ1-1|NA|NA
CASSGEDERNTEAFF
TGTGCCAGCAGCGGGGAGGATGAGAGGAACACTGAAGCTTTCTTT
>TRBV7-3|TRBJ2-5|TRBD2|NA
CASSLLAGGQETQYF
TGTGCCAGCAGCTTGCTAGCGGGGGGCCAAGAGACCCAGTACTTC
>TRBV19|TRBJ1-2|NA|NA
CASSRLYGYTF
TGTGCCAGTAGTCGACTGTATGGCTACACCTTC
>TRBV7-6|TRBJ1-1|NA|few
CASSHGMGEAFF
TGTGCCAGCAGTCACGGAATGGGTGAAGCTTTCTTT
>TRBV27|TRBJ2-5|NA|NA
CASSIRRYQETQYF
TGTGCCAGCAGTATTAGGAGGTACCAAGAGACCCAGTACTTC
>TRBV7-2|TRBJ1-4|NA|NA
CASNPSGTTNEKLFF
TGTGCCAGCAACCCCTCGGGGACAACTAATGAAAAACTGTTTTTT
>TRBV18|TRBJ2-7|NA|NA
CASTRELGTYEQYF
TGTGCCAGCACCCGGGAGCTAGGGACCTACGAGCAGTACTTC
>TRBV20-1|TRBJ2-1|NA|many
CSASAQEQFF
TGCAGTGCTAGTGCGCAGGAGCAGTTCTTC
>TRBV18|TRBJ1-2|NA|NA
CASSPFTTPGGDYGYTF
TGTGCCAGCTCACCATTTACGACGCCCGGTGGGGACTATGGCTACACCTTC
>TRBV11-2|TRBJ2-7|NA|NA
CASSPDPTGSYEQYF
TGTGCCAGCAGCCCCGACCCCACAGGATCCTACGAGCAGTACTTC
>TRBV2|TRBJ1-5|NA|NA
CASSEGAEPQHF
TGTGCCAGCAGTGAAGGGGCAGAGCCCCAGCATTTT
>TRBV19|TRBJ1-4|NA|NA
CASSRGGQNEKLFF
TGTGCCAGTAGCCGGGGCGGGCAAAATGAAAAACTGTTTTTT
>TRBV10-1|TRBJ2-1|TRBD1|few
CASSGTPRTGHNEQFF
TGCGCCAGCAGTGGAACCCCCAGGACAGGCCACAATGAGCAGTTCTTC
>TRBV30|TRBJ1-2|NA|few
CAWSAAHGYTF
TGTGCCTGGAGTGCAGCGCATGGCTACACCTTC
>TRBV4-3|TRBJ2-5|NA|NA
CASSQRTLIGETQYF
TGCGCCAGCAGCCAAAGGACGCTTATCGGGGAGACCCAGTACTTC
>TRBV28|TRBJ2-5|TRBD2|NA
CASSLKLAGGYQETQYF
TGTGCCAGCAGTTTGAAGCTAGCGGGGGGCTACCAAGAGACCCAGTACTTC
>TRBV7-2|TRBJ1-1|TRBD1|few
CASSIGPGQGIGTEAFF
TGTGCCAGCAGCATAGGGCCAGGACAGGGGATAGGCACTGAAGCTTTCTTT
>TRBV5-1|TRBJ2-7|TRBD1|NA
CASSSGQGAYEQYF
TGCGCCAGCAGCTCTGGACAGGGGGCCTACGAGCAGTACTTC
>TRBV6-6|TRBJ1-6|NA|NA
CASSPTDAGVALHF
TGTGCCAGCAGCCCGACCGATGCGGGGGTGGCCCTCCACTTT
>TRBV30|TRBJ2-5|NA|NA
CAWSDRLETQYF
TGTGCCTGGAGCGACCGACTAGAGACCCAGTACTTC
>TRBV7-9|TRBJ1-2|TRBD1|NA
CASSPTGGRLDYGYTF
TGTGCCAGCAGTCCTACAGGGGGTCGATTGGACTATGGCTACACCTTC
>TRBV7-2|TRBJ1-1|TRBD1|few
CASSRPGQGAFTEAFF
TGTGCCAGCAGCCGGCCGGGACAGGGGGCTTTCACTGAAGCTTTCTTT